This TCR beta chain was identified in a study of T cell repertoires in cytomegalovirus infection. Background on the study: Selection of CMV epitopes for the study included recently identified HLA-C-restricted and well-studied HLA-B-restricted ones. Carrying CMV and the relevant HLA type showed in public TCR beta signatures.

Study-level results: HLA-C-restricted CMV clonotypes gave the most frequent clonotype in two of eight donors. Frequencies of public TCR beta families were cumulated, and this identified carriers of CMV plus the relevant HLA.

Only a few counts were recorded for this clonotype. The antigen is unknown. The germline gives CDR1 LNHNV, CDR2 YYDKDF (reference sequence). The V end lost 6 bases, the J end lost 10 bases, and 24 bases lay between the germline ends. This CDR3 region has 15 residues. MiXCR, run by TCRdb on the reads, gives a single entry per CDR3 protein. The table records 100,000 to 150,000 distinct CDR3 sequences, 30% to 40% of them present only once. The sequence was collected from a human donor in good health (CMV status not recorded). Some clones in this sample may be carry-over from other donors' samples. The V and J genes are TRBV15 and TRBJ1-1, with D possibly matching TRBD1 (6 bases). The material sequenced was CD8+ T cells from cultured PBMCs, taken from culture after CMV antigen stimulation. The CDR3 spells CATSPDEGGPSVAFF. The CDR3 DNA sequence: TGTGCCACCAGTCCCGACGAGGGGGGACCCAGTGTAGCTTTCTTT.